Listed here is a single T cell receptor beta chain. Its specificity is unknown. This entry comes from a study of tumor-infiltrating lymphocytes in localized non-small cell lung cancer. Study background: The cohort mixed smokers and never-smokers, several histologies, and some post-neoadjuvant-chemotherapy samples. Each patient gave resected tumor and non-adjacent uninvolved lung tissue.

The study's findings and limits: Immunotypes IM1 and IM2 had similar TCR-derived T-cell fractions. Compared with uninvolved lung, tumors showed higher T cell infiltration by TCRbeta sequencing.

Assay used: immunoSEQ multiplex PCR; TCRdb lists only in-frame clones, some missing. The data hold approximately 11,000 clones, with over 80% observed a single time. Sequenced material: lung tumor tissue. The clonotype originates from a human donor with non-small cell lung cancer.

The CDR3 DNA reads as TGTGCCAGCAGCCTAATGGCCTCCGGGGAGCTGTTTTTT. This gives the protein CASSLMASGELFF. The chain links TRBV7-3 to TRBJ2-2; D gene unclear. V lost 5 bases and J lost 6, with 10 bases in between. The germline V gene encodes CDR1 SGHTA and CDR2 FQGTGA. The CDR3 runs 13 residues.